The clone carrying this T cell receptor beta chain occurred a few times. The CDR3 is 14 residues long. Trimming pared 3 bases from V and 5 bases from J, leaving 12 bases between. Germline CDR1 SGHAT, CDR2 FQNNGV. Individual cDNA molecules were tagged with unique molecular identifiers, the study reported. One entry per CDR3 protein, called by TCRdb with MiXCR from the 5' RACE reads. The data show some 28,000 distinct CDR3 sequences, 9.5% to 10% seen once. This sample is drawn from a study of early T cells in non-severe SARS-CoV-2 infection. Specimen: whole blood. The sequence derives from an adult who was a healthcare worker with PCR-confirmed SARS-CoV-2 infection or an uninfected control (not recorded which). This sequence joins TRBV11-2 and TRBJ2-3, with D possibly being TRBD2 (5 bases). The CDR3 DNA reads TGTGCCAGCAGCTTTAATCCTAGCCAAGATACGCAGTATTTT. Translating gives CASSFNPSQDTQYF. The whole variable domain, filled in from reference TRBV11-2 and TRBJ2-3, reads EAGVAQSPRYKIIEKRQSVAFWCNPISGHATLYWYQQILGQGPKLLIQFQNNGVVDDSQLPKDRFSAERLKGVDSTLKIQPAKLEDSAVYLCASSFNPSQDTQYFGPGTRLTVL.